This T cell receptor beta chain was captured by sequencing in a study of blood T cell repertoires in COVID-19. About the research overall: Material from acute and convalescent COVID-19 was sourced from the United States, Italy and Spain. The cDNA or gDNA used as material had been derived from T cells, B-cell-depleted T cells, or PBMCs.

The CDR3 runs to 14 residues. Germline CDR1 is SGHKS and CDR2 is YYEKEE (reference sequence). V was pared by 4 bases and J by 1 base, with 5 bases of the junction left unmatched. Sequencing was performed with immunoSEQ multiplex PCR; in TCRdb, only in-frame clones are kept and a portion is missing. Among about 11,000 clones listed, around four fifths were seen once. The sample holds one count of this clone. The chain has TRBV5-5 and TRBJ2-7; 7 nucleotides match TRBD1. The clonotype originates from a man aged 45-65 years with active COVID-19. Sequenced input: peripheral blood. CDR3 loop: CASSRPGQSYEQYF. The CDR3 nucleotides read TGTGCCAGCAGCAGACCGGGACAGTCCTACGAGCAGTACTTC.